The 32 T cell receptor beta chains reported below all come from one sample, sequenced in a study of siplizumab effects on memory and regulatory T cells (dated by TCRdb to the late 2010s). Receptor amplification or capture employed the immunoSEQ multiplex PCR assay. What TCRdb holds here is the immuneACCESS table cut down to in-frame rearrangements. Part of the clones is not present; checked against another copy, under half of the missing clones reflect an unresolved V gene, and the others are unexplained. In all, the sample holds about 100,000 clones, and around 93% of those were seen once. The ten largest clonotypes hold 1% to 1.5% of the sample. Sequencing was carried out using non-Treg CD4+ T cells sorted from blood. The cell subset or site label corresponds to: FACS-sorted unstimulated CD4+ non-regulatory T cells. These receptors were taken from a human donor in good health.

The chain employs TRBV28 and TRBJ2-2; D is undetermined. In germline, CDR1 is MDHEN, CDR2 SYDVKM. Trimming pared 1 base from V and 5 bases from J, leaving 14 bases between. The CDR3 extends over 16 amino acids. This chain's CDR3 is CASSLLKGFRTGELFF. Written as DNA, the CDR3 is TGTGCCAGCAGTTTATTGAAGGGATTTAGGACCGGGGAGCTGTTTTTT.

The chain couples TRBV10-2 to TRBJ2-4, with TRBD2 identical over 8 bases. Germline CDR1 and CDR2: WSHSY and SAAADI. The CDR3 length is 15 residues. The J segment lost 12 bases and the V segment lost 4 bases, leaving 14 bases of the junction unmatched. This chain's CDR3 is CASSGEREFFRDQYF. As DNA, the CDR3 is TGCGCCAGCAGTGGGGAGCGGGAGTTTTTCCGGGATCAGTACTTC.

The chain employs TRBV14 and TRBJ2-5; TRBD1 agrees at 7 bases. This CDR3 has 16 residues. Trimming took 2 bases from V and 2 from J; bases not matched to a gene: 8. CDR1 and CDR2 from the germline V gene are SGHDN and FVKESK. CDR3 loop: CASSQRPGQNQETQYF. Here the CDR3 DNA reads TGTGCCAGCAGCCAACGTCCGGGACAGAATCAAGAGACCCAGTACTTC.

This clone occurred once. The chain is built from TRBV5-1 and TRBJ2-2; 8 nucleotides agree with TRBD2. CDR1 and CDR2 (germline): SGHRS, YFSETQ. The J segment lost 6 bases and the V segment lost 0 bases, leaving 7 bases of the junction unmatched. This CDR3 region has 16 residues. CDR3 coding DNA: TGCGCCAGCAGCTTGGATTCGGGAGGGGTGTCCGGGGAGCTGTTTTTT. Amino acids: CASSLDSGGVSGELFF.

The chain has TRBV7-9 and TRBJ1-1; D not certain. The CDR3 loop spans 15 amino acids. CDR1 and CDR2 from the germline V gene are SEHNR and FQNEAQ (reference sequence). With 3 bases removed from V and 5 bases from J, the gap between germline ends came to 16 bases. Written as DNA, the CDR3 is TGTGCCAGCAGCTTTTGGGTGGGGAGGAGAACTGAAGCTTTCTTT. This codes for CASSFWVGRRTEAFF.

This clone was counted once. The chain uses TRBV2 and TRBJ1-4; 7 bases are shared with TRBD1. The V and J ends lost 6 bases and 0 bases, in that order; junction bases with no gene match: 1. Germline V lookup: CDR1 SNHLY, CDR2 FYNNEI. There are 14 residues in the CDR3. CDR3 nucleotides: TGTGCCAGCAGGGACAGGTCAACTAATGAAAAACTGTTTTTT. Its protein is CASRDRSTNEKLFF.

The chain combines TRBV2 with TRBJ2-3; tentatively, D is TRBD1 or TRBD2 (5 bases each). Per the germline V gene, CDR1 is SNHLY and CDR2 is FYNNEI. Trimming removed 4 bases at V and 0 bases at J, with 11 bases between. The CDR3 runs 15 residues. CDR3 residues: CASSGGTRSTDTQYF. In nucleotides, the CDR3 is TGTGCCAGCAGTGGGGGGACGAGAAGCACAGATACGCAGTATTTT.

V and J are TRBV19 and TRBJ2-1; TRBD2 agrees at 8 bases. Germline loops: CDR1 LNHDA, CDR2 SQIVND (reference sequence). V was pared by 4 bases and J by 10 bases, with 15 bases of the junction left unmatched. This CDR3 spans 16 amino acids. The CDR3 DNA reads as TGTGCCAGTAGTAGGCTGAGCGGGAGAGGATTGGAGGAGCAGTTCTTC. Translated: CASSRLSGRGLEEQFF.

The chain combines TRBV7-9 with TRBJ1-1; D not resolved. The germline V gene has CDR1 SEHNR and CDR2 FQNEAQ (reference sequence). V was clipped by 8 bases and J by 5 bases, with 18 bases between them. The CDR3 loop spans 14 amino acids. CDR3 sequence (DNA): TGTGCCAGCTTAAGGGCAGGAGCGGGGACTGAAGCTTTCTTT. Translating gives CASLRAGAGTEAFF. The full variable domain, rest sourced from reference TRBV7-9 and TRBJ1-1, is DTGVSQNPRHKITKRGQNVTFRCDPISEHNRLYWYRQTLGQGPEFLTYFQNEAQLEKSRLLSDRFSAERPKGSFSTLEIQRTEQGDSAMYLCASLRAGAGTEAFFGQGTRLTVV.

The chain is built from TRBV19 and TRBJ1-5; D unresolved. The CDR3 runs to 17 residues. Trimming pared 1 base from V and 1 base from J, leaving 14 bases between. Germline loops: CDR1 LNHDA, CDR2 SQIVND (reference sequence). DNA for the CDR3: TGTGCCAGTAGTATAGGAGGGTGGCAATACAGCAATCAGCCCCAGCATTTT. This encodes CASSIGGWQYSNQPQHF.

The CDR3 sequence: CATREVGLNTEAFF. The CDR3 DNA reads TGTGCCACCCGGGAGGTTGGGTTGAACACTGAAGCTTTCTTT. The V call is TRBV19, the J call TRBJ1-1; D call uncertain. From germline, CDR1 is LNHDA and CDR2 SQIVND (reference sequence). The CDR3 length is 14 residues. Trimming removed 10 bases at V and 0 bases at J, with 15 bases between.

The V call is TRBV19, the J call TRBJ2-2, with TRBD1 matching over 8 bases. CDR3 size: 18 residues. Germline V gene lookup returns CDR1 LNHDA and CDR2 SQIVND (reference sequence). V dropped 5 bases and J dropped 0; count of bases not matched to a gene: 11. CDR3: CASSVNGQGRANTGELFF. CDR3 nucleotide sequence: TGTGCCAGTAGTGTAAACGGACAGGGCAGGGCGAACACCGGGGAGCTGTTTTTT.

The genes are TRBV7-2 and TRBJ2-7; perhaps TRBD2 as D (5 bases). Germline loops: CDR1 SGHTA, CDR2 FQGNSA. CDR3 length equals 13 residues. V lost 3 bases, J lost 2 bases, and 8 bases lay in between. CDR3 nucleotide sequence: TGTGCCAGCAGCTTCCGGGGAACCTACGAGCAGTACTTC. It translates to CASSFRGTYEQYF.

The chain joins TRBV28 to TRBJ1-5; TRBD1 aligns across 10 bases. The length of the CDR3 is 15 residues. From germline, CDR1 is MDHEN and CDR2 SYDVKM. The ends lost 5 bases at V and 9 bases at J; junction bases unmatched: 10. CDR3 sequence: CASSLSGQGMRPQHF. CDR3 DNA sequence: TGTGCCAGCAGTCTTTCGGGACAGGGGATGCGGCCCCAGCATTTT.

This sequence joins TRBV27 and TRBJ2-7; TRBD2 agrees at 9 bases. From germline, CDR1 is MNHEY and CDR2 SMNVEV (reference sequence). V lost 5 bases to trimming and J lost 7 bases; unmatched junction nucleotides: 12. There are 15 residues in the CDR3. The CDR3: CASSIAGVWDEEQYF. In DNA form, the CDR3 reads TGTGCCAGCAGTATAGCGGGAGTTTGGGATGAAGAGCAGTACTTC.

This sequence joins TRBV6-5 and TRBJ2-3; D unclear. The V gene lost 5 bases and the J gene lost 2 bases, with 2 bases spanning the gap. The germline CDR1 and CDR2 sequences are MNHEY and SVGAGI. CDR3 length: 11 amino acids. The DNA for the CDR3 is TGTGCCAGCAGTGACACAGATACGCAGTATTTT. Translating gives CASSDTDTQYF.

The rearrangement joins TRBV2 to TRBJ1-3, with D maybe TRBD1 (6 bases). Trimming removed 8 bases at V and 4 bases at J, with 12 bases between. The CDR3 contains 13 residues. Germline values: CDR1 SNHLY, CDR2 FYNNEI. DNA for the CDR3: TGTGCCAGCGTCAGGGACAACGGAAACACCATATATTTT. This translates into CASVRDNGNTIYF.

The chain couples TRBV18 to TRBJ2-7; weak D call: TRBD2 (5 bases). Trimming took 8 bases from V and 0 from J, leaving 5 bases between them. Germline-derived CDR1 and CDR2 are KGHSH and LQKENI. This CDR3 spans 11 amino acids. The CDR3 loop is CASRGSYEQYF. For the CDR3, the DNA is TGTGCCAGCCGGGGCTCCTACGAGCAGTACTTC.

The V and J genes are TRBV13 and TRBJ2-7; D may be TRBD1 (5 bases). Between the trimmed V and J ends, which lost 5 bases and 1 base, there was a span of 24 bases. The CDR3 contains 18 residues. The germline gives CDR1 PRHDT, CDR2 FYEKMQ (reference sequence). CDR3 nucleotides: TGTGCCAGCAGCCCCTCCCCATATAGGGGCCATACTTCCTACGAGCAGTACTTC. Its protein is CASSPSPYRGHTSYEQYF.

The rearrangement joins TRBV5-1 to TRBJ1-2; 7 nucleotides line up with TRBD1. V shed 4 bases and J 7 bases; nucleotides not matched to a gene: 7. CDR1 and CDR2 from the germline V gene are SGHRS and YFSETQ. CDR3 length equals 13 residues. The CDR3 protein is CASSPTGTGGYTF. The CDR3 region has the DNA TGCGCCAGCAGCCCGACAGGGACCGGTGGCTACACCTTC.

The chain is built from TRBV5-4 and TRBJ2-2; D might be TRBD1 or TRBD2, each matching 5 bases. Trimming took 2 bases from V and 10 from J, leaving 21 bases between them. The CDR3 has 16 residues. CDR1 is SGHNT and CDR2 is YYREEE in the germline V gene (reference sequence). In nucleotides, the CDR3 is TGTGCCAGCAGCTTCAGTGGGGGAATCCAGGCCGTGGAGCTGTTTTTT. Translating it yields CASSFSGGIQAVELFF.

CDR3: CASSLGFAGDTQYF. CDR3 DNA: TGCGCCAGCAGCCTGGGATTTGCTGGAGATACGCAGTATTTT. The rearrangement links TRBV5-1 to TRBJ2-3; unclear D gene. In germline, CDR1 is SGHRS, CDR2 YFSETQ. V lost 4 bases and J 5 bases, leaving 14 bases between the germline ends. This CDR3 is 14 amino acids long.

The chain carries TRBV5-6 and TRBJ2-1; TRBD2 agrees at 9 bases. J was trimmed by 1 base and V by 1 base; bases with no gene match: 0. This CDR3 spans 15 amino acids. Per the germline V gene, CDR1 is SGHDT and CDR2 is YYEEEE. This CDR3 reads CASSLTSGSYNEQFF. The CDR3 coding sequence is TGTGCCAGCAGCTTGACTAGCGGGTCCTACAATGAGCAGTTCTTC. The variable domain in full, with the rest retrieved from reference TRBV5-6 and TRBJ2-1, is DAGVTQSPTHLIKTRGQQVTLRCSPKSGHDTVSWYQQALGQGPQFIFQYYEEEERQRGNFPDRFSGHQFPNYSSELNVNALLLGDSALYLCASSLTSGSYNEQFFGPGTRLTVL.

The chain uses TRBV6-6 and TRBJ2-7; TRBD1 is a possible D gene (6 bases). This CDR3 is 14 amino acids long. The germline V and J ends were trimmed by 5 bases and 2 bases, with 13 bases remaining between them. CDR1 and CDR2 (germline): MNHNY, SVGAGI (reference sequence). This CDR3 reads CASSQRQVTYEQYF. CDR3 nucleotides: TGTGCCAGCAGTCAGAGACAGGTTACCTACGAGCAGTACTTC.

Written as DNA, the CDR3 is TGTGCCAGCAGCTTCCCAGGGATCTCCTACGAGCAGTACTTC. Translating it yields CASSFPGISYEQYF. The J gene is TRBJ2-7, the V gene TRBV7-9; D may be TRBD1 (5 bases). Germline CDR1 reads SEHNR; CDR2 reads FQNEAQ (reference sequence). V lost 3 bases and J 0 bases, leaving 9 bases between the germline ends. The length of the CDR3 is 14 residues.

The CDR3 DNA follows: TGTGCCAGTAGTATAGGTCCTAGATCCGGGGAGCTGTTTTTT. This codes for CASSIGPRSGELFF. This rearrangement joins TRBV19 to TRBJ2-2; D unclear. The germline CDR1 and CDR2 sequences are LNHDA and SQIVND (reference sequence). The CDR3 is made up of 14 amino acids. Trimming pared 1 base from V and 6 bases from J, leaving 9 bases between.

This sequence joins TRBV11-2 and TRBJ1-1; the D is unclear. Germline loops: CDR1 SGHAT, CDR2 FQNNGV. The CDR3 runs 15 residues. Trimming removed 5 bases at V and 7 bases at J, with 20 bases between. CDR3 sequence (DNA): TGTGCCAGCAGCCAGGCGGTGGTAAGGGAATATGAAGCTTTCTTT. This sequence encodes CASSQAVVREYEAFF.

The rearrangement joins TRBV28 to TRBJ1-2; TRBD1 might be the D (6 bases). CDR1 is MDHEN and CDR2 is SYDVKM in the germline V gene. This CDR3 is built from 13 residues. The ends were cut back, 6 bases at V and 8 bases at J, with 16 bases in the middle. Written as DNA, the CDR3 is TGTGCCAGCAGAACCACTGGGGGACACGGCTACACCTTC. Its protein is CASRTTGGHGYTF.

The chain is built from TRBV5-6 and TRBJ2-2, with D unresolved. Germline V gene sequence: CDR1 SGHDT, CDR2 YYEEEE. This CDR3 has 12 amino acids. Deletions cut 2 bases from V and 6 bases from J, with 5 bases between. Written as DNA, the CDR3 is TGTGCCAGCAGCTTTGCGGCCGGGGAGCTGTTTTTT. Its translation is CASSFAAGELFF.

This clone was counted a single time. The V and J genes are TRBV7-2 and TRBJ2-7; a possible D gene is TRBD2 (6 bases). Per the germline V gene, CDR1 is SGHTA and CDR2 is FQGNSA. Between the trimmed V and J ends, which lost 2 bases and 7 bases, there was a span of 15 bases. CDR3 length equals 14 residues. The CDR3 DNA follows: TGTGCCAGCAGCTTAACCATAACTAGCTTGGAGCAGTACTTC. The encoded protein is CASSLTITSLEQYF.

This chain connects TRBV5-1 to TRBJ2-1; 7 nucleotides agree with TRBD1. The germline CDR1 and CDR2 sequences are SGHRS and YFSETQ. CDR3 size: 15 residues. V trimming: 0 bases; J trimming: 7 bases; junction bases outside the gene matches: 7. CDR3 residues: CASSLERGLGNEQFF. In DNA, the CDR3 is TGCGCCAGCAGCTTGGAAAGGGGGCTTGGAAATGAGCAGTTCTTC.

The V and J genes are TRBV4-2 and TRBJ2-3, with 11 bases fitting TRBD2. Looked up from germline, CDR1 is LGHNA and CDR2 is YNFKEQ. The length of the CDR3 is 16 residues. V was pared by 4 bases and J by 2 bases, with 5 bases of the junction left unmatched. CDR3 amino acids: CASSLRTSGYTDTQYF. DNA for the CDR3: TGTGCCAGCAGCCTCAGGACTAGCGGGTACACAGATACGCAGTATTTT.